The 12 T cell receptor beta chains below come from one sample, sequenced in a study of PD-1 blockade in classical Hodgkin lymphoma. Sequenced by immunoSEQ multiplex PCR; TCRdb stores in-frame clones only, minus some. The sample lists about 98,000 clones, roughly 90% seen once, with less than 3.5% in the top ten. No patient escaped relapse after autologous stem cell transplantation, and brentuximab vedotin exposure varied. The starting material was peripheral blood mononuclear cells (PBMCs), obtained at baseline. The source is a human donor with classical Hodgkin lymphoma.

The rearrangement uses TRBV5-1 and TRBJ1-1, with 11 bases matching TRBD1. Trimming at V came to 2 bases and at J to 4 bases, leaving 4 bases not matched to a gene. Germline V gene sequence: CDR1 SGHRS, CDR2 YFSETQ. CDR3 length equals 15 residues. This CDR3 reads CASSFTGTGGTEAFF. The CDR3 nucleotides are TGCGCCAGCAGCTTCACCGGGACAGGGGGCACTGAAGCTTTCTTT.

The chain joins TRBV2 to TRBJ2-3, with 10 bases aligning to TRBD2. Trimming took 7 bases from V and 4 from J; bases not matched to a gene: 5. This CDR3 is 14 amino acids long. CDR1 is SNHLY, CDR2 FYNNEI, per germline. CDR3 nucleotides: TGTGCCAGCAATCTAGCGGGAGTGGCAGATACGCAGTATTTT. The encoded protein is CASNLAGVADTQYF.

The chain employs TRBV4-1 and TRBJ2-3; perhaps TRBD1 as D (5 bases). Germline-derived CDR1 and CDR2 are MGHRA and YSYEKL. The CDR3 consists of 15 residues. Trimming pared 4 bases from V and 2 bases from J, leaving 13 bases between. The CDR3 sequence is CASSLQGRFTDTQYF. In DNA form, the CDR3 reads TGCGCCAGCAGCCTTCAGGGTAGATTCACAGATACGCAGTATTTT.

The chain joins TRBV2 to TRBJ2-5; either TRBD1 or TRBD2 may fit D (5 bases each). The V end was cut by 0 bases, the J end by 1 base, with 6 bases between. Germline assignment: CDR1 SNHLY and CDR2 FYNNEI. The CDR3 covers 14 residues. CDR3 in DNA: TGTGCCAGCAGTGAAGCCGGGGCCCAAGAGACCCAGTACTTC. Translation: CASSEAGAQETQYF.

The chain links TRBV7-6 to TRBJ2-2; D is unresolved. Between the trimmed V and J ends, which lost 1 base and 11 bases, there was a span of 8 bases. Per germline, CDR1 SGHVS and CDR2 FNYEAQ. This CDR3 spans 12 amino acids. The CDR3 loop is CASSLVNGELFF. In DNA, the CDR3 is TGTGCCAGCAGCTTAGTTAACGGAGAGCTGTTTTTT.

This rearrangement joins TRBV19 to TRBJ2-2, with no clear D. CDR1 is LNHDA and CDR2 is SQIVND in the germline V gene (reference sequence). V was shortened by 6 bases and J by 3 bases, with 11 bases between the two germline ends. This CDR3 is 14 amino acids long. The CDR3 DNA is TGTGCCAGTAGAGACCTTGGGGACACCGGGGAGCTGTTTTTT. Translated, it gives CASRDLGDTGELFF.

This rearrangement joins TRBV2 to TRBJ2-5, with 7 bases that match TRBD2. Germline V CDR1 and CDR2: SNHLY, FYNNEI. CDR3 size: 15 residues. Losses at the gene ends were 1 base for V and 5 bases for J; bases not matched to a gene: 7. CDR3: CASSEEGLGGETQYF. In DNA form, the CDR3 reads TGTGCCAGCAGTGAAGAGGGCCTGGGGGGGGAGACCCAGTACTTC.

The V call is TRBV19, the J call TRBJ2-4; D may be TRBD2 (6 bases). Germline CDR1 LNHDA, CDR2 SQIVND (reference sequence). This CDR3 spans 18 amino acids. Trimming pared 4 bases from V and 0 bases from J, leaving 19 bases between. CDR3 protein: CASSTPNRDGGAKNIQYF. Written as DNA, the CDR3 is TGTGCCAGTAGTACCCCCAACCGGGACGGGGGAGCCAAAAACATTCAGTACTTC.

The chain employs TRBV6-1 and TRBJ2-1, with 9 bases lining up with TRBD2. Germline loops: CDR1 MNHNS, CDR2 SASEGT. The V gene end was trimmed by 4 bases and the J gene end by 5 bases; junction bases not matched to a gene: 6. The CDR3 has 15 amino acids. CDR3 in amino acids: CASSGREGKNNEQFF. The DNA for the CDR3 is TGTGCCAGCAGTGGGCGGGAGGGCAAAAACAATGAGCAGTTCTTC.

The V gene is TRBV6-6, the J gene TRBJ2-7; D is uncertain. V dropped 5 bases and J dropped 4 bases, with 15 bases sitting between them. CDR1 and CDR2 (germline): MNHNY, SVGAGI (reference sequence). The length of the CDR3 is 14 residues. The CDR3 is CASSRVASSYEQYF. The CDR3 DNA is TGTGCCAGCAGTCGAGTGGCCTCTAGTTACGAGCAGTACTTC.

The chain uses TRBV7-3 and TRBJ1-1; maybe TRBD1 (5 bases). Germline CDR1 is SGHTA and CDR2 is FQGTGA. V dropped 1 base and J dropped 9 bases, with 12 bases sitting between them. CDR3 length: 13 amino acids. The CDR3 DNA reads TGTGCCAGCAGCTTAAATGAGGACACCCAAGCTTTCTTT. Amino acids: CASSLNEDTQAFF. Based on the CDR3 plus reference TRBV7-3 and TRBJ1-1, the full variable domain is GAGVSQTPSNKVTEKGKYVELRCDPISGHTALYWYRQSLGQGPEFLIYFQGTGAADDSGLPNDRFFAVRPEGSVSTLKIQRTERGDSAVYLCASSLNEDTQAFFGQGTRLTVV.

The chain couples TRBV5-5 to TRBJ1-4, with D tentatively TRBD1 (6 bases). Germline lookup yields CDR1 SGHKS and CDR2 YYEKEE (reference sequence). The length of the CDR3 is 18 residues. The V end was cut by 4 bases, the J end by 4 bases, with 23 bases between. The CDR3 coding sequence is TGTGCCAGCAGCGTTTCAGACGCAGGAAGGGGGGATAATGAAAAACTGTTTTTT. Encoded protein: CASSVSDAGRGDNEKLFF.